The sequence of this TCR beta chain was determined in a study of blood T cell repertoires in COVID-19. V lost 2 bases, J lost 0 bases, and 18 bases lay in between. Germline loops: CDR1 LNHDA, CDR2 SQIVND (reference sequence). This CDR3 is built from 18 residues. For recovered donors of Cohort 3, there were two negative PCRs, clearance, or symptom resolution. Sequenced by immunoSEQ multiplex PCR; TCRdb stores in-frame clones only, minus some. The data contain 300,000 or so clones, roughly 84% of them singletons. V gene TRBV19 combines with J gene TRBJ2-3, with a tentative D call TRBD1 (6 bases). The clonotype was recovered from a woman aged 25 to 39 who had recovered from COVID-19. Sequenced material: PBMCs or T cells enriched from blood (not recorded which). CDR3 DNA sequence: TGTGCCAGTAGTATACCCAGATCCGGGACACAAAGCACAGATACGCAGTATTTT. Encoded protein: CASSIPRSGTQSTDTQYF.